The TCR beta chain under discussion was sequenced for a study of CD4 T cells in relation to SARS-CoV-2 and coronaviruses. Naive or memory CD4+ cells were cultured 1:1 with T cell-depleted PBMCs plus CEF. Some clones are missing from TCRdb's copy, which holds only in-frame ones; the method was immunoSEQ multiplex PCR. This table has about 36,000 clones, 65% to 80% appearing once. A word on this clone: The antigen remains undetermined.

Germline CDR1 LNHDA, CDR2 SQIVND (reference sequence). CDR3 length equals 15 residues. V lost 7 bases and J lost 0, with 15 bases in between. The chain employs TRBV19 and TRBJ1-2; a weak D match, TRBD1 (5 bases). This sequence was found in an adult with COVID-19. Material: memory CD4+ T cells from PBMCs, cultured in vitro. As DNA, the CDR3 is TGTGCCAGTACGGGGGAACAGGTTACTAACTATGGCTACACCTTC. Protein product: CASTGEQVTNYGYTF.